Presented here are 4 T cell receptor beta chains from one specimen sequenced in a study of response to subunit inactivated influenza vaccine. TCRdb reprocessed the RT-PCR reads with MiXCR, giving one entry per CDR3 protein. The sample lists 500,000 to 650,000 distinct CDR3 sequences; approximately 7.7% were seen once. This specimen was PBMCs from blood, taken less than 30 months after vaccination. All receptors derive from a man aged 45-69 years who received an inactivated influenza vaccine.

This clonotype has just a few counts. The V and J genes are TRBV5-1 and TRBJ2-5, with D hard to call. V lost 0 bases to trimming and J lost 2 bases, with 8 bases between them. The CDR3 consists of 14 residues. The V gene's germline CDR1 is SGHRS and CDR2 YFSETQ. The CDR3: CASSLVGWQETQYF. CDR3 bases: TGCGCCAGCAGCTTGGTAGGGTGGCAAGAGACCCAGTACTTC.

This chain uses TRBV9 with TRBJ2-1; D not certain. The CDR3 covers 11 residues. Trimming took off 3 bases at V and 9 bases at J, with 7 bases between the two ends. Germline assignment: CDR1 SGDLS and CDR2 YYNGEE. The CDR3 DNA reads TGTGCCAGCAGCGCAAAAAGTGAGCAGTTCTTC. Its translation: CASSAKSEQFF.

This clonotype was detected only a few times. CDR3 residues: CASSVTGGFYNEQFF. CDR3 DNA: TGTGCCAGCAGCGTAACGGGAGGCTTCTACAATGAGCAGTTCTTC. The chain employs TRBV9 and TRBJ2-1, with TRBD2 identical over 7 bases. The junction had 4 bases not matched to a gene; V was cut back by 1 base and J by 3 bases. The CDR3 loop spans 15 amino acids. The germline V gene has CDR1 SGDLS and CDR2 YYNGEE.

This clonotype occurred many times. This chain connects TRBV20-1 to TRBJ1-1; weak D call: TRBD1 (5 bases). This CDR3 comprises 14 residues. With 4 bases removed from V and 1 base from J, the gap between germline ends came to 13 bases. The germline CDR1 and CDR2 sequences are DFQATT and SNEGSKA (reference sequence). Written as DNA, the CDR3 is TGCAGTGCTACTAGGGACGGCCAGAACACTGAAGCTTTCTTT. Translated: CSATRDGQNTEAFF.